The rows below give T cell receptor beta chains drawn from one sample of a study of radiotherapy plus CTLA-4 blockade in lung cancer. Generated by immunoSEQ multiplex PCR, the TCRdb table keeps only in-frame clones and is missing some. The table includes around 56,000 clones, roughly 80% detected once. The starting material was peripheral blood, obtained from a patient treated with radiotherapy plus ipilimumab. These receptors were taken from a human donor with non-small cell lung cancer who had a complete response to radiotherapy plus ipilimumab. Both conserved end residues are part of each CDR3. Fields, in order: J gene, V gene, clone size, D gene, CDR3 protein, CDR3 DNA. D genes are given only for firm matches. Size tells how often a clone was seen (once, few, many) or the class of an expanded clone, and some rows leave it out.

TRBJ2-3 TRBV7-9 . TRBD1 CASSRGQVLQRTDTDTQYF TGTGCCAGCAGCCGGGGACAGGTATTGCAACGTACAGACACAGATACGCAGTATTTT
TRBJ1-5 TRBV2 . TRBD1 CASSEDRVNQPQHF TGTGCCAGCAGCGAGGACAGGGTCAATCAGCCCCAGCATTTT
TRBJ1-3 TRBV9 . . CASSVEGGSSGNTIYF TGTGCCAGCAGCGTAGAAGGGGGAAGCTCTGGAAACACCATATATTTT
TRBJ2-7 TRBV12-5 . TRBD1 CASGRSRGRSGNEQYF TGTGCTAGTGGCCGATCAAGGGGGCGCAGTGGTAACGAGCAGTACTTC
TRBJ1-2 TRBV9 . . CASSKQGEGGYTF TGTGCCAGCAGCAAACAGGGTGAAGGAGGCTACACCTTC
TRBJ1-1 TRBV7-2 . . CASRGGTGRDTEAFF TGTGCCAGCAGAGGGGGAACAGGGCGGGACACTGAAGCTTTCTTT
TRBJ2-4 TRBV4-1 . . CASSPSGGRESKNIQYF TGCGCCAGCAGCCCCTCTGGGGGGCGGGAGTCCAAAAACATTCAGTACTTC
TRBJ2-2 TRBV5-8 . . CASSLERGGTGELFF TGTGCCAGCAGCTTGGAGCGAGGCGGCACCGGGGAGCTGTTTTTT
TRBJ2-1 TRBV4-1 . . CASSRAGRNEQFF TGCGCCAGCAGCCGGGCAGGGCGAAATGAGCAGTTCTTC
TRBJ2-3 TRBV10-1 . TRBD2 CASSYGLAEITDTQYF TGCGCCAGCAGTTATGGACTAGCGGAGATCACAGATACGCAGTATTTT
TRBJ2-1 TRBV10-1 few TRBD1 CASSESRGQGGGNEQFF TGCGCCAGCAGTGAGTCGAGGGGACAGGGAGGTGGAAATGAGCAGTTCTTC
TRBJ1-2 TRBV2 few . CASVLGGGRDSGYTF TGTGCCAGCGTTCTAGGGGGGGGGCGCGACTCTGGCTACACCTTC
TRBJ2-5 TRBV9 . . CASSVAPSEETQYF TGTGCCAGCAGCGTAGCTCCGTCTGAAGAGACCCAGTACTTC
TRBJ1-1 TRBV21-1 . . CASSPSREGEKDTEAFF TGTGCCAGCAGCCCCAGTAGGGAGGGCGAGAAGGACACTGAAGCTTTCTTT
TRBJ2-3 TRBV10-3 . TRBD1 CAIRPGGSGDTQYF TGTGCCATCAGACCAGGGGGCTCTGGAGATACGCAGTATTTT
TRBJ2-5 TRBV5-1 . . CASSPGQRIRFQETQYF TGCGCCAGCAGCCCGGGACAACGGATCCGTTTCCAAGAGACCCAGTACTTC
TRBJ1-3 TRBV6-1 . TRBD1 CASSEVRGLGNTIYF TGTGCCAGCAGTGAAGTGAGGGGGCTAGGAAACACCATATATTTT
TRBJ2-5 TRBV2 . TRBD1 CATAGQAAVETQYF TGTGCCACCGCGGGACAGGCGGCTGTGGAGACCCAGTACTTC
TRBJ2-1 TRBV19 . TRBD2 CASSIVGGTPGNEQFF TGTGCCAGTAGTATTGTGGGGGGGACCCCGGGGAATGAGCAGTTCTTC
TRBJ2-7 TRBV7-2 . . CASSLAGASSYEQYF TGTGCCAGCAGCTTAGCAGGGGCAAGCTCCTACGAGCAGTACTTC
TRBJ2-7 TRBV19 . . CASSRDGSSYEQYF TGTGCCAGTAGTCGGGACGGGAGCTCCTACGAGCAGTACTTC